The 30 T cell receptor beta chains below were found in one sample sequenced in a study of blood T cells in healthy people across ages. Alongside a J-beta primer mix, a sample-barcoded 5' primer served in a second PCR lasting about 6 to 12 cycles. One entry per CDR3 protein results from TCRdb running MiXCR on the 5' RACE reads. The table shows about 680,000 distinct CDR3 sequences, with more than 40% occurring only once. Sequenced: blood. The receptor set was obtained from a woman in her fifties or sixties in good health.

This clonotype occurred a few times. The rearrangement joins TRBV7-2 to TRBJ2-5, with TRBD1 matching over 7 bases. Germline-derived CDR1 and CDR2 are SGHTA and FQGNSA. Losses at the gene ends were 5 bases for V and 2 bases for J; bases not matched to a gene: 8. The CDR3 is 15 residues long. CDR3 in DNA: TGTGCCAGCAGCCCACAGGGGATTCCGCAAGAGACCCAGTACTTC. Its protein is CASSPQGIPQETQYF.

This chain uses TRBV25-1 with TRBJ1-6; 9 nucleotides match TRBD1. CDR1 is MGHDK, CDR2 SYGVNS, per germline. This CDR3 region has 14 residues. The junction had 4 bases not matched to a gene; V was cut back by 6 bases and J by 7 bases. The chain's CDR3 is CASRGTGFNSPLHF. CDR3 in DNA: TGTGCCAGCAGAGGGACAGGGTTCAATTCACCCCTCCACTTT.

This clonotype was counted a few times. This chain links TRBV20-1 with TRBJ2-1; no definite D call. Trimming removed 2 bases at V and 8 bases at J, with 7 bases between. This CDR3 has 11 residues. Germline assignment: CDR1 DFQATT and CDR2 SNEGSKA (reference sequence). The CDR3 nucleotides read TGCAGTGCTAGAAGGGTCCATGAGCAGTTCTTC. This encodes CSARRVHEQFF.

The chain combines TRBV12-3 or TRBV12-4 with TRBJ2-6; 10 positions agree with TRBD1. V lost 3 bases to trimming and J lost 2 bases; unmatched junction nucleotides: 7. The CDR3 loop spans 18 amino acids. In nucleotides, the CDR3 is TGTGCCAGCAGTTTTGGACAGGGGGGGTGGCCTGGGGCCAACGTCCTGACTTTC. It translates to CASSFGQGGWPGANVLTF.

The chain employs TRBV6-6 and TRBJ2-5, with TRBD2 matching over 13 bases. The V gene's germline CDR1 is MNHNY and CDR2 SVGAGI (reference sequence). V dropped 5 bases and J dropped 7; count of bases not matched to a gene: 10. CDR3 length: 16 amino acids. CDR3 nucleotides: TGTGCCAGCAGTCCCCGGACTAGCGGGAGAGGGGGGACCCAGTACTTC. It yields the protein CASSPRTSGRGGTQYF.

This chain links TRBV29-1 with TRBJ1-1; D unresolved. Germline V lookup: CDR1 SQVTM, CDR2 ANQGSEA. V was shortened by 8 bases and J by 4 bases, with 17 bases between the two germline ends. The CDR3 is made up of 13 amino acids. The chain's CDR3 is CSPHRATGTEAFF. The CDR3 DNA is TGCAGCCCCCATAGGGCAACCGGCACTGAAGCTTTCTTT.

The chain employs TRBV10-3 and TRBJ1-4, with D perhaps TRBD1 (5 bases). V gave up 3 bases and J gave up 4 bases, with 15 bases separating them. The CDR3 loop spans 16 amino acids. Germline CDR1 and CDR2: ENHRY and SYGVKD. This chain's CDR3 is CAISDSLQGSNEKLFF. The CDR3 nucleotides read TGTGCCATCAGTGACTCCCTTCAGGGAAGTAATGAAAAACTGTTTTTT.

The chain couples TRBV2 to TRBJ2-3; D remains unclear. There are 13 residues in the CDR3. CDR1 and CDR2 (germline): SNHLY, FYNNEI. V lost 4 bases to trimming and J lost 1 base, with 6 bases between them. CDR3 residues: CASSADGTDTQYF. CDR3 in DNA: TGTGCCAGCAGTGCTGATGGCACAGATACGCAGTATTTT.

This clonotype has a count of ten or more. The chain joins TRBV4-3 to TRBJ1-5, with a possible D match to TRBD1 (6 bases). Germline CDR1 reads LGHNA; CDR2 reads YSLEER. This CDR3 region has 15 residues. The V end lost 1 base, the J end lost 2 bases, and 9 bases lay between the germline ends. For the CDR3, the DNA is TGCGCCAGCAGCCAAGGGGGGCAAGGCAATCAGCCCCAGCATTTT. Translating it yields CASSQGGQGNQPQHF.

The chain uses TRBV28 and TRBJ2-1, with a weak D call TRBD1 (6 bases). The CDR3 runs to 16 residues. Trimming stripped 7 bases from V and 7 bases from J, with 23 bases between. The germline V gene has CDR1 MDHEN and CDR2 SYDVKM. The CDR3 sequence: CASINEAQGGGNEQFF. DNA for the CDR3: TGTGCCAGCATCAACGAGGCACAGGGTGGTGGGAATGAGCAGTTCTTC.

DNA of the CDR3: TGTGCCAGCAGCCCAACCGCCAATGAGCAGTACTTC. The encoded protein is CASSPTANEQYF. V is TRBV12-3 or TRBV12-4 and J is TRBJ2-1; D unresolved. The J call may be wrong; the DNA end is better matched by TRBJ2-7. The CDR3 is 12 residues long.

The chain is built from TRBV6-5 and TRBJ1-2, with TRBD1 identical over 8 bases. Per germline, CDR1 MNHEY and CDR2 SVGAGI. This CDR3 contains 15 residues. Trimming took 6 bases from V and 4 from J; bases not matched to a gene: 10. The CDR3 nucleotides are TGTGCCAGCAGACCCCCAACAGGGGGACTCTATGGCTACACCTTC. The encoded protein is CASRPPTGGLYGYTF.

This clonotype has more than one count but fewer than ten. The CDR3 sequence is CASTSDRGVQPQHF. DNA of the CDR3: TGTGCCAGCACCTCGGACAGGGGAGTTCAGCCCCAGCATTTT. J is TRBJ1-5 and V is TRBV6-1; 9 nucleotides agree with TRBD1. The CDR3 extends over 14 amino acids. In germline, CDR1 is MNHNS, CDR2 SASEGT. The junction had 7 bases not matched to a gene; V was cut back by 7 bases and J by 6 bases.

This clonotype was recorded at least ten times. The chain combines TRBV28 with TRBJ2-7; D uncertain. V shed 8 bases and J shed 5 bases, with 10 bases lying between them. The CDR3 loop spans 11 amino acids. From germline, CDR1 is MDHEN and CDR2 SYDVKM. CDR3 bases: TGTGCCAGCTCACCACGGAACGAGCAGTACTTC. This gives the protein CASSPRNEQYF.

V usage is TRBV7-3 and J usage is TRBJ2-1; TRBD1 agrees at 9 bases. Germline CDR1 reads SGHTA; CDR2 reads FQGTGA. The length of the CDR3 is 17 residues. The V and J ends lost 5 bases and 9 bases, in that order; junction bases with no gene match: 17. CDR3 bases: TGTGCCAGCAGCCTACAAGGGACAGGGCTAACGGGCAGTGAGCAGTTCTTC. Residues: CASSLQGTGLTGSEQFF.

The gene calls are TRBV6-2 or TRBV6-3 and TRBJ2-4; possible D gene TRBD2, 5 bases. The ends were cut back, 2 bases at V and 13 bases at J, with 24 bases in the middle. The CDR3 consists of 16 residues. Germline assignment: CDR1 MNHEY and CDR2 SVGEGT. The CDR3 sequence is CASSYPPDPSPREQYF. The DNA of the CDR3 is TGTGCCAGCAGTTACCCACCAGACCCATCACCGAGGGAGCAGTACTTC.

As DNA, the CDR3 is TGTGCCAGCAGTTCGTCTAGCGGGGGCGCCGTGGGTAACGCAGATACGCAGTATTTT. Its translation: CASSSSSGGAVGNADTQYF. This sequence joins TRBV6-5 and TRBJ2-3, with 10 bases lining up with TRBD2. Looked up from germline, CDR1 is MNHEY and CDR2 is SVGAGI. V was clipped by 4 bases and J by 4 bases; unmatched bases: 17. This CDR3 contains 19 residues.

The rearrangement links TRBV27 to TRBJ2-3, with D perhaps given as TRBD1 or TRBD2 (5 bases each). The V end was cut by 6 bases, the J end by 10 bases, with 20 bases between. CDR3 size: 14 residues. Germline V gene sequence: CDR1 MNHEY, CDR2 SMNVEV (reference sequence). CDR3 region: CASRSYRDLSPQYF. CDR3 bases: TGTGCCAGCAGGTCATACCGGGACCTGTCTCCGCAGTATTTT.

The chain uses TRBV20-1 and TRBJ2-1; D gene ambiguous. The germline V gene has CDR1 DFQATT and CDR2 SNEGSKA (reference sequence). The CDR3 is made up of 11 amino acids. The V end lost 2 bases, the J end lost 8 bases, and 7 bases lay between the germline ends. As DNA, the CDR3 is TGCAGTGCTAGATGGCTGGATGAGCAGTTCTTC. It codes for CSARWLDEQFF.

This clonotype was picked up a small number of times. The rearrangement uses TRBV20-1 and TRBJ2-5; possible D gene TRBD2, 5 bases. Germline loops: CDR1 DFQATT, CDR2 SNEGSKA (reference sequence). This CDR3 region has 13 residues. V lost 2 bases and J lost 2, with 9 bases in between. The CDR3 sequence: CSARPTNQETQYF. CDR3 sequence (DNA): TGCAGTGCTAGACCGACTAATCAAGAGACCCAGTACTTC.

This chain joins TRBV20-1 and TRBJ1-2, with 7 nucleotides matching TRBD1. Trimming at V came to 5 bases and at J to 8 bases, leaving 5 bases not matched to a gene. Germline CDR1 DFQATT, CDR2 SNEGSKA (reference sequence). CDR3 length equals 11 residues. The CDR3 here is CSASTTGGYTF. CDR3 nucleotide sequence: TGCAGTGCTTCTACGACAGGGGGCTACACCTTC.

The genes are TRBV9 and TRBJ2-5; TRBD2 aligns across 14 bases. J was trimmed by 11 bases and V by 0 bases; bases with no gene match: 21. This CDR3 comprises 20 residues. Germline CDR1 reads SGDLS; CDR2 reads YYNGEE. The CDR3 DNA follows: TGTGCCAGCAGCGTAGTGGGACTAGCGGGAGAGTTGGTCGCCTACAATGAGCAGTACTTC. It encodes CASSVVGLAGELVAYNEQYF.

The chain joins TRBV3-1 to TRBJ2-5, with no clear D. Trimming shortened V by 0 bases and J by 2 bases, and 10 bases separated the two germline ends. This CDR3 region has 15 residues. In germline, CDR1 is LGHDT, CDR2 YNNKEL (reference sequence). DNA of the CDR3: TGTGCCAGCAGCCAAGATCCGGGCGGACAAGAGACCCAGTACTTC. Translation gives CASSQDPGGQETQYF.

This clonotype was observed at least ten times. The chain is built from TRBV29-1 and TRBJ1-2, with 7 positions matching TRBD1. CDR3 size: 13 residues. Germline loops: CDR1 SQVTM, CDR2 ANQGSEA. The junction had 7 bases not matched to a gene; V was cut back by 3 bases and J by 6 bases. CDR3 nucleotides: TGCAGCGTTGATCTCGGCCAGGGGGATGGCTACACCTTC. Protein product: CSVDLGQGDGYTF.

The chain is built from TRBV18 and TRBJ1-1; tentative D call: TRBD1 (5 bases). This CDR3 region has 16 residues. V was pared by 3 bases and J by 4 bases, with 18 bases between. The germline V gene has CDR1 KGHSH and CDR2 LQKENI. The CDR3 reads CASSPDRPRAGTEAFF. CDR3 nucleotide sequence: TGTGCCAGCTCACCTGACAGACCTAGAGCGGGCACTGAAGCTTTCTTT.

The J gene is TRBJ1-2, the V gene TRBV7-2, with 10 bases lining up with TRBD1. In germline, CDR1 is SGHTA, CDR2 FQGNSA. V lost 5 bases, J lost 6 bases, and 9 bases stayed unmatched. The CDR3 has 15 residues. Here the CDR3 reads CASSPGQGRPHGYTF. The CDR3 region has the DNA TGTGCCAGCAGCCCGGGACAGGGGAGACCTCATGGCTACACCTTC.

In this sample, this clonotype turned up a few times. The chain links TRBV5-1 to TRBJ2-7, with D uncertain. The germline V and J ends were trimmed by 3 bases and 0 bases, with 7 bases remaining between them. The CDR3 runs to 13 residues. Germline V gene lookup returns CDR1 SGHRS and CDR2 YFSETQ. The CDR3 is CASSSVDSYEQYF. CDR3 sequence (DNA): TGCGCCAGCAGCTCAGTTGACTCCTACGAGCAGTACTTC. The entire variable domain, with the rest obtained from reference TRBV5-1 and TRBJ2-7, is as follows: KAGVTQTPRYLIKTRGQQVTLSCSPISGHRSVSWYQQTPGQGLQFLFEYFSETQRNKGNFPGRFSGRQFSNSRSEMNVSTLELGDSALYLCASSSVDSYEQYFGPGTRLTVT.

This chain joins TRBV20-1 and TRBJ1-4; no definite D call. The V end was cut by 5 bases, the J end by 4 bases, with 8 bases between. Looked up from germline, CDR1 is DFQATT and CDR2 is SNEGSKA (reference sequence). CDR3 length equals 12 residues. The CDR3, as DNA: TGCAGTGCTCCCCGACTTAATGAAAAACTGTTTTTT. Protein product: CSAPRLNEKLFF.

This clonotype was counted between two and nine times. This chain joins TRBV5-1 and TRBJ2-1; D is undetermined. The CDR3 sequence is 15 residues long. The germline V gene encodes CDR1 SGHRS and CDR2 YFSETQ. V shed 2 bases and J shed 0 bases, with 9 bases lying between them. The CDR3 nucleotides are TGCGCCAGCAGCTTAGCCGAAGGCTCCTACAATGAGCAGTTCTTC. Amino acid sequence: CASSLAEGSYNEQFF.

As for this clonotype: One end of the junction fails to match germline, which may point to a read error. The CDR3 sequence: CASRLDGKIGEKLFF. The CDR3 coding sequence is TGTGCCAGCAGGTTAGACGGGAAAATAGGTGAAAAACTGTTTTTT. V usage is TRBV12-3 or TRBV12-4 and J usage is TRBJ1-4; D call uncertain. This CDR3 has 15 amino acids.